This entry lists 29 T cell receptor beta chains sequenced from one sample in a study of cytomegalovirus exposure and HLA in healthy donors. Libraries were prepared by immunoSEQ multiplex PCR; TCRdb keeps only in-frame clonotypes and omits some of them. The sample lists 120,000 or so clones, 75% to 90% occurring once. Material: PBMCs. Receptors were obtained from a woman aged 18-30 years in good health and CMV-seronegative.

The chain carries TRBV7-2 and TRBJ1-2; no clear D gene. The CDR3 length is 11 residues. The V end lost 5 bases, the J end lost 7 bases, and 8 bases lay between the germline ends. Germline assignment: CDR1 SGHTA and CDR2 FQGNSA. CDR3 coding DNA: TGTGCCAGCAGCCCACGCGGTGGCTACACCTTC. Translation: CASSPRGGYTF. Supplemented by reference TRBV7-2 and TRBJ1-2, the full variable domain reads GAGVSQSPSNKVTEKGKDVELRCDPISGHTALYWYRQSLGQGLEFLIYFQGNSAPDKSGLPSDRFSAERTGGSVSTLTIQRTQQEDSAVYLCASSPRGGYTFGSGTRLTVV.

The chain is built from TRBV6-6 and TRBJ2-7, with D possibly TRBD2 on 6 matching bases. With 7 bases removed from V and 5 bases from J, the gap between germline ends came to 21 bases. The CDR3 covers 15 residues. The V gene's germline CDR1 is MNHNY and CDR2 SVGAGI (reference sequence). CDR3 residues: CASKSRGWDWDEQYF. The CDR3 DNA follows: TGTGCCAGCAAATCACGGGGGTGGGATTGGGACGAGCAGTACTTC.

The CDR3 protein is CASSPGQGAPYEQYV. The DNA of the CDR3 is TGTGCCAGCTCACCAGGACAGGGGGCGCCGTACGAGCAGTACGTC. The J gene is TRBJ2-7, the V gene TRBV18; 11 positions agree with TRBD1. The CDR3 totals 15 residues. Germline V lookup: CDR1 KGHSH, CDR2 LQKENI. Trimming removed 2 bases from V and 4 bases from J; junction bases left unmatched: 4.

The chain employs TRBV7-2 and TRBJ1-5; 7 bases align to TRBD1. This CDR3 is built from 16 residues. Germline trimming cut 1 base from V and 0 bases from J; bases unmatched to any gene: 3. Germline V CDR1 and CDR2: SGHTA, FQGNSA. This chain's CDR3 is CASSLGQGYSNQPQHF. The CDR3 DNA is TGTGCCAGCAGCTTAGGACAGGGTTATAGCAATCAGCCCCAGCATTTT.

The V gene is TRBV21-1, the J gene TRBJ1-4. TRBV21-1 is recorded as a pseudogene. The CDR3 runs 15 residues. In DNA, the CDR3 is TGTGCCAGCAGCAAAATGAGGGCAGCAGGTGAAAAACTGTTTTTT. Translating gives CASSKMRAAGEKLFF.

The genes are TRBV30 and TRBJ2-5; perhaps TRBD2 as D (7 bases). CDR1 is GTSNPN, CDR2 SVGIG, per germline (reference sequence). This CDR3 region has 13 residues. Deletions cut 4 bases from V and 7 bases from J, with 16 bases between. CDR3 in amino acids: CAWNAGAVGTQYF. DNA for the CDR3: TGTGCCTGGAATGCGGGGGCGGTAGGGACCCAGTACTTC.

The chain couples TRBV5-1 to TRBJ2-1; 7 bases map to TRBD1. Trimming at V came to 3 bases and at J to 9 bases, leaving 3 bases not matched to a gene. The CDR3 has 12 amino acids. CDR1 SGHRS and CDR2 YFSETQ come from the germline V gene. CDR3 sequence (DNA): TGCGCCAGCAGCTGGACAGGTGGTGAGCAGTTCTTC. This encodes CASSWTGGEQFF.

This chain connects TRBV13 to TRBJ1-3, with D uncertain. The CDR3 contains 13 residues. CDR1 PRHDT and CDR2 FYEKMQ come from the germline V gene (reference sequence). Trimming took 3 bases from V and 1 from J, leaving 4 bases between them. The CDR3 here is CASSFQSGNTIYF. DNA of the CDR3: TGTGCCAGCAGCTTTCAATCTGGAAACACCATATATTTT.

The rearrangement links TRBV27 to TRBJ1-3, with 7 nucleotides matching TRBD1. V was clipped by 5 bases and J by 1 base; unmatched bases: 2. The germline CDR1 and CDR2 sequences are MNHEY and SMNVEV (reference sequence). The CDR3 consists of 14 residues. The CDR3, as DNA: TGTGCCAGCAGTCCCAGGGGGTCTGGAAACACCATATATTTT. Translated, it gives CASSPRGSGNTIYF.

The V call is TRBV7-8, the J call TRBJ1-1; D not certain. This CDR3 is built from 15 residues. CDR1 is SGHVS, CDR2 FQNEAQ, per germline. V was shortened by 1 base and J by 1 base, with 10 bases between the two germline ends. CDR3: CASSLVFPGNTEAFF. The CDR3 DNA reads as TGTGCCAGCAGCTTAGTATTTCCAGGGAACACTGAAGCTTTCTTT.

This rearrangement joins TRBV19 to TRBJ1-2, with D unresolved. V lost 5 bases to trimming and J lost 8 bases, with 21 bases between them. Germline V gives CDR1 LNHDA, CDR2 SQIVND (reference sequence). CDR3 length: 15 amino acids. The CDR3 region is CASSSTSERFGGYTF. DNA for the CDR3: TGTGCCAGTAGTTCAACCTCCGAGAGGTTCGGAGGCTACACCTTC.

V and J are TRBV28 and TRBJ1-2, with D possibly being TRBD1 (6 bases). The length of the CDR3 is 15 residues. Trimming stripped 6 bases from V and 5 bases from J, with 19 bases between. The germline V gene has CDR1 MDHEN and CDR2 SYDVKM. The CDR3 DNA sequence: TGTGCCAGCAGACCCGGCGGGGGGCGTCGTTATGGCTACACCTTC. Translation gives CASRPGGGRRYGYTF.

The chain has TRBV6-5 and TRBJ1-5; 9 nucleotides align to TRBD1. With V trimmed by 7 bases and J by 5 bases, 9 bases remained unmatched. This CDR3 has 15 amino acids. CDR1 is MNHEY, CDR2 SVGAGI, per germline. Written as DNA, the CDR3 is TGTGCCAGCAATACAGGACAGGGGAGCGATCAGCCCCAGCATTTT. Protein: CASNTGQGSDQPQHF.

This clone was detected once. The chain's CDR3 is CASSLAGLAGGYEQYF. The CDR3 region has the DNA TGTGCCAGCAGTTTAGCCGGACTAGCGGGGGGCTACGAGCAGTACTTC. The gene calls are TRBV27 and TRBJ2-7; 14 nucleotides agree with TRBD2. The CDR3 spans 16 residues. Losses at the gene ends were 2 bases for V and 3 bases for J; bases not matched to a gene: 3. Germline assignment: CDR1 MNHEY and CDR2 SMNVEV (reference sequence).

The chain recombines TRBV2 with TRBJ1-5; 7 bases line up with TRBD1. CDR1 SNHLY and CDR2 FYNNEI come from the germline V gene. This CDR3 comprises 13 residues. Trimming removed 8 bases from V and 7 bases from J; junction bases left unmatched: 8. The CDR3 DNA sequence: TGTGCCAGCGAGGGGGCGGGATACCAGCCCCAGCATTTT. This gives the protein CASEGAGYQPQHF.

The genes are TRBV18 and TRBJ2-1; D is unclear. V was trimmed by 4 bases and J by 0 bases, leaving 10 bases between them. This CDR3 is 15 amino acids long. Germline CDR1 reads KGHSH; CDR2 reads LQKENI. The CDR3 nucleotides are TGTGCCAGCTCACGGCCAGGCCCCTCCTACAATGAGCAGTTCTTC. It codes for CASSRPGPSYNEQFF.

V and J are TRBV7-8 and TRBJ1-2; tentatively, D is TRBD1 (5 bases). The CDR3 spans 12 residues. Germline values: CDR1 SGHVS, CDR2 FQNEAQ. V was shortened by 0 bases and J by 6 bases, with 5 bases between the two germline ends. The CDR3 nucleotides are TGTGCCAGCAGCTTAGCAGGGGATGGCTACACCTTC. This gives the protein CASSLAGDGYTF.

This rearrangement joins TRBV9 to TRBJ2-1; D is undetermined. The V gene lost 0 bases and the J gene lost 1 base, with 11 bases spanning the gap. This CDR3 has 16 residues. CDR1 is SGDLS, CDR2 YYNGEE, per germline. The chain's CDR3 is CASSVDAGYSYNEQFF. The CDR3 DNA reads as TGTGCCAGCAGCGTAGATGCAGGATATTCCTACAATGAGCAGTTCTTC.

This clone has a handful of counts. The V gene is TRBV6-1, the J gene TRBJ1-5, with D uncertain. The germline gives CDR1 MNHNS, CDR2 SASEGT. Trimming shortened V by 0 bases and J by 7 bases, and 13 bases separated the two germline ends. The CDR3 totals 15 residues. CDR3 nucleotide sequence: TGTGCCAGCAGTGAAGCGTCTTTATGGGAGCAGCCCCAGCATTTT. Residues: CASSEASLWEQPQHF.

The chain carries TRBV30 and TRBJ1-1; 8 bases line up with TRBD1. The J segment lost 0 bases and the V segment lost 1 base, leaving 4 bases of the junction unmatched. Germline values: CDR1 GTSNPN, CDR2 SVGIG (reference sequence). The length of the CDR3 is 15 residues. This CDR3 is CAWSEQGVMNTEAFF. The CDR3 DNA sequence: TGTGCCTGGAGTGAACAGGGGGTCATGAACACTGAAGCTTTCTTT.

This chain uses TRBV5-1 with TRBJ2-7; a possible D gene is TRBD2 (5 bases). Germline lookup yields CDR1 SGHRS and CDR2 YFSETQ. The CDR3 contains 16 residues. The V end lost 4 bases, the J end lost 4 bases, and 21 bases lay between the germline ends. CDR3 coding DNA: TGCGCCAGCAGCCCCCCCGCCCTCCGGGATTCATACGAGCAGTACTTC. Amino acid sequence: CASSPPALRDSYEQYF.

This rearrangement joins TRBV9 to TRBJ2-3; 10 nucleotides align to TRBD2. J lost 5 bases, V lost 0 bases, and 3 bases had no gene match. Germline V gives CDR1 SGDLS, CDR2 YYNGEE. This CDR3 comprises 15 residues. CDR3 sequence (DNA): TGTGCCAGCAGCGTAGGACTAGCGGGCGGAGATACGCAGTATTTT. Protein sequence: CASSVGLAGGDTQYF.

V and J are TRBV19 and TRBJ1-2, with a tentative D call TRBD1 (5 bases). This CDR3 is 13 amino acids long. V was trimmed by 5 bases and J by 4 bases, leaving 11 bases between them. Germline V gene sequence: CDR1 LNHDA, CDR2 SQIVND (reference sequence). CDR3 amino acids: CASSPGLFYGYTF. CDR3 nucleotide sequence: TGTGCCAGTAGTCCGGGACTCTTCTATGGCTACACCTTC.

This rearrangement joins TRBV5-1 to TRBJ2-2; TRBD2 is a possible D gene (7 bases). V was trimmed by 8 bases and J by 4 bases, leaving 18 bases between them. This CDR3 spans 15 amino acids. Per the germline V gene, CDR1 is SGHRS and CDR2 is YFSETQ. CDR3 region: CASLRGGASTGELFF. Here the CDR3 DNA reads TGCGCCAGTCTACGAGGGGGGGCGTCCACCGGGGAGCTGTTTTTT. Looking up the rest from reference TRBV5-1 and TRBJ2-2 gives the full variable domain: KAGVTQTPRYLIKTRGQQVTLSCSPISGHRSVSWYQQTPGQGLQFLFEYFSETQRNKGNFPGRFSGRQFSNSRSEMNVSTLELGDSALYLCASLRGGASTGELFFGEGSRLTVL.

The rearrangement uses TRBV2 and TRBJ2-3; 8 nucleotides match TRBD1. The CDR3 is made up of 15 amino acids. The V segment lost 6 bases and the J segment 3 bases; nucleotides outside the gene matches: 8. CDR1 and CDR2 from the germline V gene are SNHLY and FYNNEI. CDR3 loop: CASSLTGVRTDTQYF. The DNA for the CDR3 is TGTGCCAGCAGCTTGACAGGGGTCCGTACAGATACGCAGTATTTT. The complete variable domain, with remaining parts taken from reference TRBV2 and TRBJ2-3, reads EPEVTQTPSHQVTQMGQEVILRCVPISNHLYFYWYRQILGQKVEFLVSFYNNEISEKSEIFDDQFSVERPDGSNFTLKIRSTKLEDSAMYFCASSLTGVRTDTQYFGPGTRLTVL.

The J gene is TRBJ1-1, the V gene TRBV7-6; possibly TRBD1 for D (6 bases). Germline V lookup: CDR1 SGHVS, CDR2 FNYEAQ. Trimming took off 5 bases at V and 1 base at J, with 8 bases between the two ends. This CDR3 has 13 residues. CDR3 sequence: CASSQDRNTEAFF. Here the CDR3 DNA reads TGTGCCAGCAGCCAGGACAGGAACACTGAAGCTTTCTTT.

The chain combines TRBV7-8 with TRBJ2-1; 10 bases are shared with TRBD1. J lost 5 bases, V lost 5 bases, and 6 bases had no gene match. Germline loops: CDR1 SGHVS, CDR2 FQNEAQ. This CDR3 is built from 15 residues. CDR3 DNA: TGTGCCAGCAGCCCTAGAGGGACAGGGGACAATGAGCAGTTCTTC. Translated, it gives CASSPRGTGDNEQFF.

This sequence joins TRBV4-3 and TRBJ1-3, with 7 bases identical to TRBD1. Germline V gene data show CDR1 as LGHNA and CDR2 as YSLEER. The CDR3 contains 15 residues. Trimming took 1 base from V and 8 from J; bases not matched to a gene: 8. Here the CDR3 DNA reads TGCGCCAGCAGCCAAGCCCCAGGGGGTTGGGACACCATATATTTT. It yields the protein CASSQAPGGWDTIYF.

The chain employs TRBV6-5 and TRBJ2-1, with D tentatively TRBD2 (6 bases). Germline assignment: CDR1 MNHEY and CDR2 SVGAGI. Trimming took off 7 bases at V and 4 bases at J, with 14 bases between the two ends. This CDR3 comprises 14 residues. The CDR3 loop is CASTRSGGYNEQFF. Here the CDR3 DNA reads TGTGCCAGCACCCGTAGCGGAGGGTACAATGAGCAGTTCTTC.